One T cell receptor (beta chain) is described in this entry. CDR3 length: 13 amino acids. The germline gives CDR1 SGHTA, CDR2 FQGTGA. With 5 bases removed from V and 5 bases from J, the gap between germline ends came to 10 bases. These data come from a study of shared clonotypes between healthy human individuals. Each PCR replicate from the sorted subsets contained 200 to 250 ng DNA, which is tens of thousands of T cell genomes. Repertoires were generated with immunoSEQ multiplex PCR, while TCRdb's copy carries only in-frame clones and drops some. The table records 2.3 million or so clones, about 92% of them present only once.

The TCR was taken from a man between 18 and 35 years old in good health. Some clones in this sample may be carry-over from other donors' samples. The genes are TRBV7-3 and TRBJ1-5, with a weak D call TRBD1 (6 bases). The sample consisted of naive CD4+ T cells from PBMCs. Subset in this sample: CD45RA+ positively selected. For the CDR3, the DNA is TGTGCCAGCAGCCTTGCAGGGGATCAGCCCCAGCATTTT. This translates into CASSLAGDQPQHF.